One T cell receptor (beta chain) is described in this entry. Its antigen is not identified. The repertoire was sequenced with immunoSEQ multiplex PCR; TCRdb's copy has only in-frame clones and lacks some. The data hold approximately 77,000 clones, with roughly nine tenths observed a single time. This CDR3 has 14 amino acids. The V end lost 5 bases, the J end lost 4 bases, and 14 bases lay between the germline ends. Germline CDR1 reads SEHNR; CDR2 reads FQNEAQ (reference sequence). These data originate in a study of OX40 agonist ivuxolimab in advanced cancers. The wider study: Hepatocellular carcinoma, melanoma, renal cell or head and neck cancer occurred in dose-escalation patients. Cohort: around 86% men, mean age approximately 64, aged roughly 23 to 79.

General observations from the study: Certain nonresponders likewise exhibited a low normalized T-cell clonal expansion.

This sequence joins TRBV7-9 and TRBJ1-2; D may be TRBD1 (5 bases). The material was CD4+ or CD8+ T cells sorted from blood, obtained in a trial of the OX40 agonist ivuxolimab. The TCR originated in an adult with an advanced solid tumor such as melanoma, head and neck, liver or kidney cancer. The CDR3 is CASSPTSGGYGYTF. The CDR3 DNA follows: TGTGCCAGCAGCCCGACGTCTGGGGGCTATGGCTACACCTTC.